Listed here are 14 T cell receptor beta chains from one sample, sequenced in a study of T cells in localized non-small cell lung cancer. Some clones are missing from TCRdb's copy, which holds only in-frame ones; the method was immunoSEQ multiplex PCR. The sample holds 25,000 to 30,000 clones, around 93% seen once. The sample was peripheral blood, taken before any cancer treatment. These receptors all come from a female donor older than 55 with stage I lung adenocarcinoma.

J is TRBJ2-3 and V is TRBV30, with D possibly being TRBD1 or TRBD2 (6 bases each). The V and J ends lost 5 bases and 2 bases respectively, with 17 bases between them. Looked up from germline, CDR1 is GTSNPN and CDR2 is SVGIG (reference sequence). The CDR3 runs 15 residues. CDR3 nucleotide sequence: TGTGCCTGGGGGAGGACAGCTCTTCTCACAGATACGCAGTATTTT. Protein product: CAWGRTALLTDTQYF.

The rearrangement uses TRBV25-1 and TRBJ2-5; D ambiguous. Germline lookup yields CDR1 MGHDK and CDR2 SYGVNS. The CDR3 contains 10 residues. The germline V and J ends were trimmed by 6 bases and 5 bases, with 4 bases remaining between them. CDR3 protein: CASRGETQYF. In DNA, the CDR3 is TGTGCCAGCAGAGGCGAGACCCAGTACTTC.

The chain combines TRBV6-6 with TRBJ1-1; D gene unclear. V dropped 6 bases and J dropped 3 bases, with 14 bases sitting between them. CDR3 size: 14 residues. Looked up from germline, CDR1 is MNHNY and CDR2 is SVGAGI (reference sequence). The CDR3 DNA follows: TGTGCCAGCAGCCCTGACGGCACGTACACTGAAGCTTTCTTT. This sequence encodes CASSPDGTYTEAFF.

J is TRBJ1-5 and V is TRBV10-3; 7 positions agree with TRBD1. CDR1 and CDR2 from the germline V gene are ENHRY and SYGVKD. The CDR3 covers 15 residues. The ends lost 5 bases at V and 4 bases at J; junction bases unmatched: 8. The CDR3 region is CAISPQGGENQPQHF. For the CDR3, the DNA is TGTGCCATCAGTCCCCAGGGGGGGGAAAATCAGCCCCAGCATTTT.

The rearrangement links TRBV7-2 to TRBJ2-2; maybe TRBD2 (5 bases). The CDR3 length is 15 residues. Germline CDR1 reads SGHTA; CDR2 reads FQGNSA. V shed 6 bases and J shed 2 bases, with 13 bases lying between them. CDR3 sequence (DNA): TGTGCCAGCAGAGCCCCGGGGATAAACACCGGGGAGCTGTTTTTT. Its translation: CASRAPGINTGELFF.

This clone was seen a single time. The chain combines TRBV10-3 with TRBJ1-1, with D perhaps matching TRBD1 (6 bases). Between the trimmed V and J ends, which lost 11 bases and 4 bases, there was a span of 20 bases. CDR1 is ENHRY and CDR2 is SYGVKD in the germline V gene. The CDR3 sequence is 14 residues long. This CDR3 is CASDPGAGSTEAFF. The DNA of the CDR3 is TGTGCCTCCGACCCGGGGGCAGGGAGCACTGAAGCTTTCTTT.

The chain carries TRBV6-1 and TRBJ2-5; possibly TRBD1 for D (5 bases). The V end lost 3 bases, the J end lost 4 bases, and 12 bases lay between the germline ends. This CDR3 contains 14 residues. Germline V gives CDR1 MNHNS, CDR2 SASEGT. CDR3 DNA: TGTGCCAGCAGTGAGTACAGGTTCGGAGAGACCCAGTACTTC. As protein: CASSEYRFGETQYF.

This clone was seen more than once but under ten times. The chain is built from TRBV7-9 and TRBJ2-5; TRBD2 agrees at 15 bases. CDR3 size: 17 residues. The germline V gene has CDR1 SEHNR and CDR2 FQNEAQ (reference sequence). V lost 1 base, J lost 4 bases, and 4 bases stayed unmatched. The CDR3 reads CASSLVLGLAGGETQYF. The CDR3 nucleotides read TGTGCCAGCAGCTTAGTTTTGGGACTAGCGGGAGGAGAGACCCAGTACTTC.

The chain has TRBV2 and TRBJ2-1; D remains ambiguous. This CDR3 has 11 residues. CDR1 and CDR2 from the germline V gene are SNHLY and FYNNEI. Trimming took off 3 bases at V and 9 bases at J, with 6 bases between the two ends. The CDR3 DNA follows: TGTGCCAGCAGTGAGCTGGTTGAGCAGTTCTTC. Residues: CASSELVEQFF.

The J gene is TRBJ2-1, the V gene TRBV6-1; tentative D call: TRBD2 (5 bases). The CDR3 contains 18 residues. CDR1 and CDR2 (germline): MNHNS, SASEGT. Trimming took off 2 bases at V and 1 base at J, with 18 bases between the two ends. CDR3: CASSELPGSATSYNEQFF. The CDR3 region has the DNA TGTGCCAGCAGTGAATTACCGGGATCGGCCACGTCCTACAATGAGCAGTTCTTC.

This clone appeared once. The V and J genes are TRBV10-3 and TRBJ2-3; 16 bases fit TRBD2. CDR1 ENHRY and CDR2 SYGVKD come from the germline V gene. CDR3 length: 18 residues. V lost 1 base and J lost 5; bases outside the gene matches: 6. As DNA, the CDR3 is TGTGCCATCAGTGAGTTCGGGACTAGCGGGAGGGCAAAAGATACGCAGTATTTT. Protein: CAISEFGTSGRAKDTQYF.

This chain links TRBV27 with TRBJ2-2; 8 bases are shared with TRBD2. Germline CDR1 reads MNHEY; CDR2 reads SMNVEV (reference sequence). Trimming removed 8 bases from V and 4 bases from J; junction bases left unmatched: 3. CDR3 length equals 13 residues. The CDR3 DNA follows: TGTGCCAGCTGGGCGGGAGGCACCGGGGAGCTGTTTTTT. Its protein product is CASWAGGTGELFF.

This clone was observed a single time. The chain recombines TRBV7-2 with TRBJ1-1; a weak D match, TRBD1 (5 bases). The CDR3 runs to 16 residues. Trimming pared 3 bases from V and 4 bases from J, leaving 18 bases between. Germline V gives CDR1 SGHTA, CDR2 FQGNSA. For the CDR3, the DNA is TGTGCCAGCAGCTTGGGCAGCAGGGCTTTGGGCACTGAAGCTTTCTTT. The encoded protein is CASSLGSRALGTEAFF.

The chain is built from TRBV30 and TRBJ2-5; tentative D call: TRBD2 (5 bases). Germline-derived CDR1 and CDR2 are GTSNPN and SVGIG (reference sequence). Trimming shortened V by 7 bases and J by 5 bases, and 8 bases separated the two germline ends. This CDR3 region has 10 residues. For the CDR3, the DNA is TGTGCCTTGGGAGTGGAGACCCAGTACTTC. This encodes CALGVETQYF.